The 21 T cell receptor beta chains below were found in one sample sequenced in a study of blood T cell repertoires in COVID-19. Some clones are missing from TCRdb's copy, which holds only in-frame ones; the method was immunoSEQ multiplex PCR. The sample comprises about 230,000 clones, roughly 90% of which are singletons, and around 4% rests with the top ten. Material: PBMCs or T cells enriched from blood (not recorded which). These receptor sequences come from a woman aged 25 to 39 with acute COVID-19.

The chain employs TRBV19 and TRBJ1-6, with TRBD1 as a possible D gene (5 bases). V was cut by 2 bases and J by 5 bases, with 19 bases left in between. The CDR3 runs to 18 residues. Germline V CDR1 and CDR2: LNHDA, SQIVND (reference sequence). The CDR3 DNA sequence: TGTGCCAGTAGTATATCTGCCCCGTGGCAGGGAAATAATTCACCCCTCCACTTT. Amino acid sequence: CASSISAPWQGNNSPLHF. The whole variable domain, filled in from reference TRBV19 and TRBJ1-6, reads DGGITQSPKYLFRKEGQNVTLSCEQNLNHDAMYWYRQDPGQGLRLIYYSQIVNDFQKGDIAEGYSVSREKKESFPLTVTSAQKNPTAFYLCASSISAPWQGNNSPLHFGNGTRLTVT.

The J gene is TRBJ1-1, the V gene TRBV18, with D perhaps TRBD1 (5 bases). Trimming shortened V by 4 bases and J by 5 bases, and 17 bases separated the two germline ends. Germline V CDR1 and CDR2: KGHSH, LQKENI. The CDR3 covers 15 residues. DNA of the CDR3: TGTGCCAGCTCACAAGTGGGATCAGGGTTAACTGAAGCTTTCTTT. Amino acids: CASSQVGSGLTEAFF.

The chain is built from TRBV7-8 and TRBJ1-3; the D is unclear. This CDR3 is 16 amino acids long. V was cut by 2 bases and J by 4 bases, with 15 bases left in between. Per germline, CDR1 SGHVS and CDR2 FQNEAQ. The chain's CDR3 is CASSLNTQSPGNTIYF. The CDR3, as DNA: TGTGCCAGCAGCTTAAACACGCAAAGTCCCGGAAACACCATATATTTT.

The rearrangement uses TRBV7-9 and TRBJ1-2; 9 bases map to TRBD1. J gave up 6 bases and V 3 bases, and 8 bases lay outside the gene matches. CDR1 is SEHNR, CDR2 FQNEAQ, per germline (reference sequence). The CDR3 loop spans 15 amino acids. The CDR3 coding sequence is TGTGCCAGCAGCTTTTCACAGGGGGCCGCGAATGGCTACACCTTC. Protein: CASSFSQGAANGYTF.

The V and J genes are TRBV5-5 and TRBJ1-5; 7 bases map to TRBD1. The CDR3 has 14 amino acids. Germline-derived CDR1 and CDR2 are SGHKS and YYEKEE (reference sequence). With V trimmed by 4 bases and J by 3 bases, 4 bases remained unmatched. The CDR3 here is CASSGDSLNQPQHF. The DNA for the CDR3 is TGTGCCAGCAGCGGGGACAGCCTCAATCAGCCCCAGCATTTT.

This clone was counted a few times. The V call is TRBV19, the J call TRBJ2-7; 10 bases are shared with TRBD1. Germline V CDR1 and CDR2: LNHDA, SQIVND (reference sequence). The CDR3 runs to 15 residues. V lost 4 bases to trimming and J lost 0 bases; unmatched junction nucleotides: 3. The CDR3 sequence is CASSTDRGSSYEQYF. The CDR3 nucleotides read TGTGCCAGTAGTACGGACAGGGGGAGCTCCTACGAGCAGTACTTC.

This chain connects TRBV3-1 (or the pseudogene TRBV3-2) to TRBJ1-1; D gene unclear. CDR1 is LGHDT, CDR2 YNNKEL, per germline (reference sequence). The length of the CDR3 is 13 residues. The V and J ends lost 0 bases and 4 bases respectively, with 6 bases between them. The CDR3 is CASSQERRTEAFF. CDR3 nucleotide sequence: TGTGCCAGCAGCCAAGAGAGGCGCACTGAAGCTTTCTTT.

The CDR3 DNA follows: TGTGCCAGCAGCTCTTCTAACCGCTATGGCTACACCTTC. As protein: CASSSSNRYGYTF. The rearrangement links TRBV7-2 to TRBJ1-2; no definite D call. Germline-derived CDR1 and CDR2 are SGHTA and FQGNSA. The CDR3 totals 13 residues. V lost 4 bases to trimming and J lost 4 bases, with 10 bases between them.

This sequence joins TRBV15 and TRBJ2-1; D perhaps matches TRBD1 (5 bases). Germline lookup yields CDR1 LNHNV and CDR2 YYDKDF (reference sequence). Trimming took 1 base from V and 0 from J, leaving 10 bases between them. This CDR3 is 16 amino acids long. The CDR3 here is CATSRVGQGSYNEQFF. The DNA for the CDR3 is TGTGCCACCAGCAGAGTAGGTCAGGGCTCCTACAATGAGCAGTTCTTC. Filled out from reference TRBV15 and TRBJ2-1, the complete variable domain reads DAMVIQNPRYQVTQFGKPVTLSCSQTLNHNVMYWYQQKSSQAPKLLFHYYDKDFNNEADTPDNFQSRRPNTSFCFLDIRSPGLGDTAMYLCATSRVGQGSYNEQFFGPGTRLTVL.

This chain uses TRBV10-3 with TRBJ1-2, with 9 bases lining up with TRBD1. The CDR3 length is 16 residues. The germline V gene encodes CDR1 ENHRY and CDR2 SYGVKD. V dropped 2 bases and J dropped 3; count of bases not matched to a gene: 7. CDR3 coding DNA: TGTGCCATCAGTGAGGCCCTGACAGGGGGTTACTATGGCTACACCTTC. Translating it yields CAISEALTGGYYGYTF.

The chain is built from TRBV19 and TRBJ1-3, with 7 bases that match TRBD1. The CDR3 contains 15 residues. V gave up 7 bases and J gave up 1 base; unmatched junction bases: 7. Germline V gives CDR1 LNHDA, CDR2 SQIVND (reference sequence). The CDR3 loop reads CASTTTGTSGNTIYF. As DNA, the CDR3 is TGTGCCAGTACGACGACAGGGACGTCTGGAAACACCATATATTTT.

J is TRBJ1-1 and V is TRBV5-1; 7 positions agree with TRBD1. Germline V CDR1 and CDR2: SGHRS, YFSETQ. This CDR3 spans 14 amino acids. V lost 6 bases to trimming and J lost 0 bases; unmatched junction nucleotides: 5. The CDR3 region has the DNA TGCGCCAGCAACCTGGGACAGATGAACACTGAAGCTTTCTTT. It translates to CASNLGQMNTEAFF.

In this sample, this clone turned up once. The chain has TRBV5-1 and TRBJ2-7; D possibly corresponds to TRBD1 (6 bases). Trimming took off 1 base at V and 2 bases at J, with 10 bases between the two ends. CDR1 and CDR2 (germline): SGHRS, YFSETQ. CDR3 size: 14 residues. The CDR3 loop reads CASSLRTDPYEQYF. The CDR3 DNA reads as TGCGCCAGCAGCTTGAGGACAGATCCCTACGAGCAGTACTTC. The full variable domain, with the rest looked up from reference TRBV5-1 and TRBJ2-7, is KAGVTQTPRYLIKTRGQQVTLSCSPISGHRSVSWYQQTPGQGLQFLFEYFSETQRNKGNFPGRFSGRQFSNSRSEMNVSTLELGDSALYLCASSLRTDPYEQYFGPGTRLTVT.

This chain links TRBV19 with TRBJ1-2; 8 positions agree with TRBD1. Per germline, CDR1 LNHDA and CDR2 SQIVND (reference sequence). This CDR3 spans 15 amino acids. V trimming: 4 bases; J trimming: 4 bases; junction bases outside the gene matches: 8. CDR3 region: CASSTAITGGYGYTF. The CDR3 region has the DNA TGTGCCAGTAGTACCGCGATAACAGGGGGCTATGGCTACACCTTC.

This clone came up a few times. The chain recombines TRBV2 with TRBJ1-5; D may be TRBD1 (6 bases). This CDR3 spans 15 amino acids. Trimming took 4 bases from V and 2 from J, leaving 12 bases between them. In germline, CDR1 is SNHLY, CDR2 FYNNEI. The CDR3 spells CASSVWGPGNQPQHF. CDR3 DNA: TGTGCCAGCAGTGTTTGGGGGCCCGGCAATCAGCCCCAGCATTTT.

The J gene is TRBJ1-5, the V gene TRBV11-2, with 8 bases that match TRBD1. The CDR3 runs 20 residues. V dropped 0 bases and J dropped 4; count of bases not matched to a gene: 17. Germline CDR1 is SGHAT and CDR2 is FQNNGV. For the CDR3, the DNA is TGTGCCAGCAGCTTAGAGGTGGGGACAGGTAGGGACTTTCGAAATCAGCCCCAGCATTTT. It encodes CASSLEVGTGRDFRNQPQHF.

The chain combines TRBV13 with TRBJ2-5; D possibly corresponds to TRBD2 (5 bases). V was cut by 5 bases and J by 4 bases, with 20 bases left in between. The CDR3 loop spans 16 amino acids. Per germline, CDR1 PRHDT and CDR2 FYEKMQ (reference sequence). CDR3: CASSRGIQWTRETQYF. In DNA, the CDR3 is TGTGCCAGCAGCCGAGGGATACAGTGGACTCGAGAGACCCAGTACTTC.

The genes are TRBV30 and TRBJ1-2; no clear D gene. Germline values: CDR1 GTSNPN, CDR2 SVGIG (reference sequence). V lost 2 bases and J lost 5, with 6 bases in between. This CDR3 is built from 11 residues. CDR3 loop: CAWSPLYGYTF. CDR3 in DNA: TGTGCCTGGAGTCCCCTGTATGGCTACACCTTC.

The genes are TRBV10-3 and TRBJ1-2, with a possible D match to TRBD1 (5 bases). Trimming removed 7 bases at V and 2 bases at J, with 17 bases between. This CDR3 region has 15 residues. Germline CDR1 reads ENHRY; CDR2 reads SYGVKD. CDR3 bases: TGTGCCATCACGGTAGGGAACAGGCGCAACTATGGCTACACCTTC. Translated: CAITVGNRRNYGYTF.

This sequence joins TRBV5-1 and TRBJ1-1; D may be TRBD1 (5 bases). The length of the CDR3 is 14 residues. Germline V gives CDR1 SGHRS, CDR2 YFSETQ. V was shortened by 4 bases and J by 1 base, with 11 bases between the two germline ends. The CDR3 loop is CASSALTGNTEAFF. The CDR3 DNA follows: TGCGCCAGCAGCGCACTAACAGGGAACACTGAAGCTTTCTTT.

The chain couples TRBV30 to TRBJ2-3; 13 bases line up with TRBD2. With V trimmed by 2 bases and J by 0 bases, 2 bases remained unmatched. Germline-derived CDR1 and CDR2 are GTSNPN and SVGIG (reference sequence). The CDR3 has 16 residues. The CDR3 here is CAWSKGLAGSTDTQYF. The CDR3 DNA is TGTGCCTGGAGTAAGGGACTAGCGGGGAGCACAGATACGCAGTATTTT.